This T cell receptor (beta chain) was documented in a study of PD-1 blockade in mismatch repair-deficient tumors. The CDR3 covers 16 residues. Germline-derived CDR1 and CDR2 are LGHNA and YSLEER. V trimming: 4 bases; J trimming: 0 bases; junction bases outside the gene matches: 7. Sequencing used immunoSEQ multiplex PCR; TCRdb keeps in-frame clones, though not all of them. This sample has under 75,000 clones; approximately 88% occur once, and the top ten carry around 14%. The TCR comes from an adult with mismatch repair-deficient cancer. This sequence joins TRBV4-3 and TRBJ2-7; 9 bases agree with TRBD1. Material: peripheral blood, obtained 52 weeks after starting pembrolizumab. CDR3 region: CASSPTGQGSSYEQYF. As DNA, the CDR3 is TGCGCCAGCAGCCCGACGGGACAGGGAAGCTCCTACGAGCAGTACTTC.